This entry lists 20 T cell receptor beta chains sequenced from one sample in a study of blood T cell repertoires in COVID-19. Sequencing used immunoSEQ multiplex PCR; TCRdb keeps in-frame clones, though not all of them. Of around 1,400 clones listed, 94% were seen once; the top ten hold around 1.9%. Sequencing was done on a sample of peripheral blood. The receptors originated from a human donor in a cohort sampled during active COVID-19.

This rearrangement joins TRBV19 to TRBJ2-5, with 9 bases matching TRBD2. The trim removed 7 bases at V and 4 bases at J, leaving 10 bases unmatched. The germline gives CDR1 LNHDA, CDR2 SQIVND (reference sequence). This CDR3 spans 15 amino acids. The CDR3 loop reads CASTPFSGGIETQYF. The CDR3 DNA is TGTGCCAGTACCCCGTTTAGCGGGGGTATAGAGACCCAGTACTTC.

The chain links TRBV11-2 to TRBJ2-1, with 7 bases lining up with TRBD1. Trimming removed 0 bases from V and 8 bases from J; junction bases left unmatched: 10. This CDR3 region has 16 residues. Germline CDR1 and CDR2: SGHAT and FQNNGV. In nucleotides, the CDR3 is TGTGCCAGCAGCTTAGACATGGGACAGTCCAAGGATGAGCAGTTCTTC. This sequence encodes CASSLDMGQSKDEQFF.

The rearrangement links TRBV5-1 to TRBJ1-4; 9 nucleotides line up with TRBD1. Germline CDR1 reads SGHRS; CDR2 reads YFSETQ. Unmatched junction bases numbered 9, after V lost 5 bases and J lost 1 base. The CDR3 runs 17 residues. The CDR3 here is CASRKLGTGRTNEKLFF. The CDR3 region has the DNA TGCGCCAGCAGGAAGTTAGGGACAGGGCGAACTAATGAAAAACTGTTTTTT.

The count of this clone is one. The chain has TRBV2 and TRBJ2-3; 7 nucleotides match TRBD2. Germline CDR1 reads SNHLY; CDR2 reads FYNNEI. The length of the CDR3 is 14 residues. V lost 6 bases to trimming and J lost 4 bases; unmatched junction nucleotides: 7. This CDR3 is CASREPGLPDTQYF. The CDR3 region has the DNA TGTGCCAGCAGGGAGCCGGGACTACCAGATACGCAGTATTTT.

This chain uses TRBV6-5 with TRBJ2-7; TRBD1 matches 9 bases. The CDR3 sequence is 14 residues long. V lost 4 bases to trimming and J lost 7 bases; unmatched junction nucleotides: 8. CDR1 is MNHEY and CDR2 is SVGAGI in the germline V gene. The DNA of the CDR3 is TGTGCCAGCAGTTCCCTAGGACAGGGGCGGGAGCAGTACTTC. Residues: CASSSLGQGREQYF.

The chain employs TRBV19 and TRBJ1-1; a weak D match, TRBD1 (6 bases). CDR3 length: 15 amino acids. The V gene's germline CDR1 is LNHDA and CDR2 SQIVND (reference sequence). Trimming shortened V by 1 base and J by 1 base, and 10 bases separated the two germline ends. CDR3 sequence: CASSIGTERNTEAFF. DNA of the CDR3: TGTGCCAGTAGTATAGGGACAGAACGGAACACTGAAGCTTTCTTT.

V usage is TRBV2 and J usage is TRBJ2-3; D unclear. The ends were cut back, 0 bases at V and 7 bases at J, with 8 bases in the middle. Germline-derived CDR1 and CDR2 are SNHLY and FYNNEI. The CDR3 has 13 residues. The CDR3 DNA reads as TGTGCCAGCAGTGAAGCGCTGACAAATACGCAGTATTTT. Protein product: CASSEALTNTQYF.

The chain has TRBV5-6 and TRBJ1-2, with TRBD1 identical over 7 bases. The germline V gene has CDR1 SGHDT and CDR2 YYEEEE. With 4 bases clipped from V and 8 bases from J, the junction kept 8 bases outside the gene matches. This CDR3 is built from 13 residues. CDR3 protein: CASSATDRAGYTF. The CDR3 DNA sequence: TGTGCCAGCAGCGCGACTGACAGGGCCGGCTACACCTTC.

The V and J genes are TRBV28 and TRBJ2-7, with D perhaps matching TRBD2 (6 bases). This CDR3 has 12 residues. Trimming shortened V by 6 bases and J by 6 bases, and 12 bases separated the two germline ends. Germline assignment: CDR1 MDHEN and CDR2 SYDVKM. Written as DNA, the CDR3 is TGTGCCAGCAGCCCGACTAGTCCCGAGCAGTACTTC. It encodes CASSPTSPEQYF. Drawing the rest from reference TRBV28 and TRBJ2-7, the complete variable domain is DVKVTQSSRYLVKRTGEKVFLECVQDMDHENMFWYRQDPGLGLRLIYFSYDVKMKEKGDIPEGYSVSREKKERFSLILESASTNQTSMYLCASSPTSPEQYFGPGTRLTVT.

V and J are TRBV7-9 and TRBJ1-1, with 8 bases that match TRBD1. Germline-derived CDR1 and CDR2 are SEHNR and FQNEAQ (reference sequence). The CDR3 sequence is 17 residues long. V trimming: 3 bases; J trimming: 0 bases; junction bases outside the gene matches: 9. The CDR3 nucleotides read TGTGCCAGCAGCTTTCCGACAGGGGCCTGGTTGAACACTGAAGCTTTCTTT. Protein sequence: CASSFPTGAWLNTEAFF.

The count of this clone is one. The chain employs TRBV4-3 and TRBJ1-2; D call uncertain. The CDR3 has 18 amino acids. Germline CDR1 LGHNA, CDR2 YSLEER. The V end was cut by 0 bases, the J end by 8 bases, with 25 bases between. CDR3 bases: TGCGCCAGCAGCCAAGATCCTCGCAGCACTCAGTCCATCGGGGGCTACACCTTC. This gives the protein CASSQDPRSTQSIGGYTF.

CDR3 nucleotides: TGTGCCAGCAGCCAAGATTCATTTCACGGGAATGGCTACACCTTC. This sequence encodes CASSQDSFHGNGYTF. The chain joins TRBV3-1 (or the pseudogene TRBV3-2) to TRBJ1-2, with D hard to call. Germline CDR1 and CDR2: LGHDT and YNNKEL (reference sequence). The CDR3 spans 15 residues. Trimming pared 0 bases from V and 6 bases from J, leaving 14 bases between.

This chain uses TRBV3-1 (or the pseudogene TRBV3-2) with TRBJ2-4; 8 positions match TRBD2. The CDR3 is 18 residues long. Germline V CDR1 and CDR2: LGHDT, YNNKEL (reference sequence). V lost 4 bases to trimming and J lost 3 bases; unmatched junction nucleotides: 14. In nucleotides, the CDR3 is TGTGCCAGCAGCCTGTTAATAGGAGCGGGGGCCGACAAAAACATTCAGTACTTC. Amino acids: CASSLLIGAGADKNIQYF.

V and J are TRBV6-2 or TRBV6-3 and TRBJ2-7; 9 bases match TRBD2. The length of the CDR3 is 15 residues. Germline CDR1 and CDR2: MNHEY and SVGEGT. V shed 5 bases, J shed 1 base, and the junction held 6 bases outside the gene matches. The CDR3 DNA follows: TGTGCCAGCAGTACCGATCTAGCGGGGTCCTACGAGCAGTACTTC. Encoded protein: CASSTDLAGSYEQYF.

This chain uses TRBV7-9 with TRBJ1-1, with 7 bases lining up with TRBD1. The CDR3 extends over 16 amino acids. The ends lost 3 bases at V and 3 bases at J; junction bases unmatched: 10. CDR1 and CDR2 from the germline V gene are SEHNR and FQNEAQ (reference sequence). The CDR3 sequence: CASSFPRQGRDTEAFF. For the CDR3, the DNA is TGTGCCAGCAGCTTCCCCCGACAGGGCAGGGACACTGAAGCTTTCTTT.

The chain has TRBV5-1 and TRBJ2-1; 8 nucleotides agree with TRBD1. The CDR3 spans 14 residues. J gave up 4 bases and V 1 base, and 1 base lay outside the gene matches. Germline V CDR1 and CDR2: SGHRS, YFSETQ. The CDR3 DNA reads TGCGCCAGCAGCTTGACAGGGGGGTACAATGAGCAGTTCTTC. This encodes CASSLTGGYNEQFF.

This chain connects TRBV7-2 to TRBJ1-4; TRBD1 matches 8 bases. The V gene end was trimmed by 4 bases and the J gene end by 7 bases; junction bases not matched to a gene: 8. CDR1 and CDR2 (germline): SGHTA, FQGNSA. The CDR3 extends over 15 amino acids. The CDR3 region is CASSSGQGRVEKLFF. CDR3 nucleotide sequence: TGTGCCAGCAGCTCAGGACAGGGACGGGTTGAAAAACTGTTTTTT.

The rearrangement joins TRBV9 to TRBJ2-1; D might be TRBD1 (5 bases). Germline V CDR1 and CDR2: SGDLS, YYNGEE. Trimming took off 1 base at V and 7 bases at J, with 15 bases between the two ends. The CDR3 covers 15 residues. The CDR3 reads CASSVSSWQGNEQFF. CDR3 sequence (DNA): TGTGCCAGCAGCGTAAGTAGTTGGCAGGGTAATGAGCAGTTCTTC. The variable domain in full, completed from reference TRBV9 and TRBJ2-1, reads DSGVTQTPKHLITATGQRVTLRCSPRSGDLSVYWYQQSLDQGLQFLIQYYNGEERAKGNILERFSAQQFPDLHSELNLSSLELGDSALYFCASSVSSWQGNEQFFGPGTRLTVL.

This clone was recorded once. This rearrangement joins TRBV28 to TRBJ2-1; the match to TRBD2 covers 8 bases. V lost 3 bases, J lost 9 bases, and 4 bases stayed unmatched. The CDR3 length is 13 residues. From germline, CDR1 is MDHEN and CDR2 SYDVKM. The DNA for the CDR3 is TGTGCCAGCAGTTTCGGGACTAGTGTTGAGCAGTTCTTC. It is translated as CASSFGTSVEQFF.

The CDR3 reads CASSLSGGDEQYF. DNA of the CDR3: TGTGCCAGCAGTTTATCAGGGGGCGACGAGCAGTACTTC. The V call is TRBV28, the J call TRBJ2-7, with 8 bases identical to TRBD1. Unmatched junction bases numbered 1, after V lost 1 base and J lost 5 bases. In germline, CDR1 is MDHEN, CDR2 SYDVKM. This CDR3 has 13 amino acids.